Below, 10 T cell receptor beta chains from the same sample are listed, as sequenced in a study of blood T cell repertoires in COVID-19. TCRdb's copy holds only in-frame clones and misses some; the assay was immunoSEQ multiplex PCR. The sample has 85,000 to 120,000 clones, roughly 86% seen once. Sequenced sample: peripheral blood. These receptor sequences come from a man in his fifties with active or convalescent COVID-19.

The chain joins TRBV4-3 to TRBJ2-5, with 16 bases matching TRBD2. In germline, CDR1 is LGHNA, CDR2 YSLEER. J gave up 5 bases and V 0 bases, and 9 bases lay outside the gene matches. The CDR3 is made up of 19 amino acids. The CDR3 loop reads CASSQDHGTSGGGLETQYF. The CDR3, as DNA: TGCGCCAGCAGCCAAGATCACGGGACTAGCGGGGGGGGTCTCGAGACCCAGTACTTC.

J is TRBJ2-3 and V is TRBV12-5; no clear D gene. The CDR3 totals 13 residues. Trimming shortened V by 1 base and J by 1 base, and 3 bases separated the two germline ends. Germline V CDR1 and CDR2: LGHNT, FRNRAP. The CDR3 sequence is CASGLARTDTQYF. In DNA, the CDR3 is TGTGCTAGTGGTTTGGCTCGCACAGATACGCAGTATTTT. Supplemented by reference TRBV12-5 and TRBJ2-3, the full variable domain reads DARVTQTPRHKVTEMGQEVTMRCQPILGHNTVFWYRQTMMQGLELLAYFRNRAPLDDSGMPKDRFSAEMPDATLATLKIQPSEPRDSAVYFCASGLARTDTQYFGPGTRLTVL.

V usage is TRBV28 and J usage is TRBJ1-5; 7 bases are shared with TRBD1. The CDR3 is 15 residues long. V was pared by 8 bases and J by 2 bases, with 9 bases of the junction left unmatched. The germline CDR1 and CDR2 sequences are MDHEN and SYDVKM. CDR3 in DNA: TGTGCCAGCTTCCTCCGGACAGGCGGCAATCAGCCCCAGCATTTT. This encodes CASFLRTGGNQPQHF. The full variable domain, completed using reference TRBV28 and TRBJ1-5, is DVKVTQSSRYLVKRTGEKVFLECVQDMDHENMFWYRQDPGLGLRLIYFSYDVKMKEKGDIPEGYSVSREKKERFSLILESASTNQTSMYLCASFLRTGGNQPQHFGDGTRLSIL.

V and J are TRBV28 and TRBJ1-5; 8 bases map to TRBD1. Germline CDR1 reads MDHEN; CDR2 reads SYDVKM. The V gene end was trimmed by 6 bases and the J gene end by 0 bases; junction bases not matched to a gene: 13. The CDR3 is 18 amino acids. The CDR3 reads CASSPIGQGLYSNQPQHF. The DNA for the CDR3 is TGTGCCAGCAGCCCGATCGGACAGGGACTTTATAGCAATCAGCCCCAGCATTTT.

The chain carries TRBV3-1 (or the pseudogene TRBV3-2) and TRBJ1-2; no reliable D call. The CDR3 loop spans 17 amino acids. Per the germline V gene, CDR1 is LGHDT and CDR2 is YNNKEL (reference sequence). V was clipped by 3 bases and J by 7 bases, with 24 bases between them. As DNA, the CDR3 is TGTGCCAGCAGCCACAACTCAGAACCGGGGAGAATGAGTGGCTACACCTTC. Protein sequence: CASSHNSEPGRMSGYTF.

The J gene is TRBJ2-1, the V gene TRBV27, with 8 positions matching TRBD2. The germline V gene encodes CDR1 MNHEY and CDR2 SMNVEV (reference sequence). Trimming at V came to 3 bases and at J to 6 bases, leaving 7 bases not matched to a gene. CDR3 length: 15 residues. The CDR3 DNA reads as TGTGCCAGCAGTTTTTTCGGGGGGGGAGGCAATGAGCAGTTCTTC. Protein product: CASSFFGGGGNEQFF.

The chain recombines TRBV7-9 with TRBJ2-7; a weak D match, TRBD1 (6 bases). This CDR3 is built from 14 residues. V lost 5 bases and J lost 3, with 14 bases in between. Germline V CDR1 and CDR2: SEHNR, FQNEAQ (reference sequence). The CDR3 protein is CASSASRTDYEQYV. CDR3 nucleotide sequence: TGTGCCAGCAGCGCTTCGAGGACAGACTACGAGCAGTACGTC.

This chain connects TRBV28 to TRBJ1-6; TRBD1 matches at 8 bases. J was trimmed by 7 bases and V by 6 bases; bases with no gene match: 8. The CDR3 loop spans 15 amino acids. Germline V lookup: CDR1 MDHEN, CDR2 SYDVKM. The CDR3 reads CASSPSTGENSPLHF. CDR3 DNA sequence: TGTGCCAGCAGCCCCTCGACAGGGGAGAATTCACCCCTCCACTTT.

The J gene is TRBJ1-5, the V gene TRBV28; 10 bases are shared with TRBD1. Losses at the gene ends were 6 bases for V and 0 bases for J; bases not matched to a gene: 5. This CDR3 comprises 16 residues. Germline CDR1 MDHEN, CDR2 SYDVKM. DNA for the CDR3: TGTGCCAGCAGGGGACAGGGGACAAATAGCAATCAGCCCCAGCATTTT. Amino acids: CASRGQGTNSNQPQHF.

The V gene is TRBV5-1, the J gene TRBJ2-3; 12 bases are shared with TRBD2. Germline trimming cut 4 bases from V and 4 bases from J; bases unmatched to any gene: 4. Germline assignment: CDR1 SGHRS and CDR2 YFSETQ. This CDR3 comprises 15 residues. CDR3 DNA: TGCGCCAGCAGCGGAGGACTAGCGGGGCCAGATACGCAGTATTTT. It yields the protein CASSGGLAGPDTQYF.